The TCR beta chain described here comes from a study of early T cells in non-severe SARS-CoV-2 infection. For this clonotype: Its specificity is unknown.

Unique molecular identifiers were affixed to single, distinct cDNA molecules. MiXCR, applied by TCRdb to the 5' RACE reads, yields one record per CDR3 protein. Seen here are about 110,000 distinct CDR3 sequences, roughly an eighth observed once, and the top ten hold approximately 4%. This CDR3 spans 14 amino acids. Germline CDR1 SGHRS, CDR2 YFSETQ. The germline V and J ends were trimmed by 0 bases and 0 bases, with 3 bases remaining between them. Points from the study as a whole: Missing private and CD4 specificities, VDJdb matching favored anti-spike CD8 responses.

This TCR derives from an adult who was a healthcare worker with PCR-confirmed SARS-CoV-2 infection or an uninfected control (not recorded which). The input for sequencing was whole blood, taken at baseline. The gene calls are TRBV5-1 and TRBJ2-2, with unresolved D. CDR3 loop: CASSLAPNTGELFF. CDR3 in DNA: TGCGCCAGCAGCTTGGCCCCGAACACCGGGGAGCTGTTTTTT.